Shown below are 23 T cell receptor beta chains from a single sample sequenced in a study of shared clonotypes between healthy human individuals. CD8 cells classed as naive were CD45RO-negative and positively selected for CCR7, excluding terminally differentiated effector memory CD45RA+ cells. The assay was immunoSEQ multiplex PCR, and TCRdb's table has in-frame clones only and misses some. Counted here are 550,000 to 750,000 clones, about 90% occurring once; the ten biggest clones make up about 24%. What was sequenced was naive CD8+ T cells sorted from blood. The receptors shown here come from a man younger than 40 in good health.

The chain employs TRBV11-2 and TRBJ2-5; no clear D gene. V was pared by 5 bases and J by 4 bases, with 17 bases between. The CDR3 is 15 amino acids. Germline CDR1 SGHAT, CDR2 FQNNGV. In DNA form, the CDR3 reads TGTGCCAGCAGCCCGACCCCTGCAGTGGCAGAGACCCAGTACTTC. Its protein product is CASSPTPAVAETQYF.

As DNA, the CDR3 is TGTGCTAGTGGTTCACCGCGCCCGACAGGGAGCCAAGAGACCCAGTACTTC. Protein sequence: CASGSPRPTGSQETQYF. The V gene is TRBV12-5, the J gene TRBJ2-5; 7 bases are a match to TRBD1. The length of the CDR3 is 17 residues. V lost 4 bases to trimming and J lost 1 base; unmatched junction nucleotides: 12. Germline lookup yields CDR1 LGHNT and CDR2 FRNRAP.

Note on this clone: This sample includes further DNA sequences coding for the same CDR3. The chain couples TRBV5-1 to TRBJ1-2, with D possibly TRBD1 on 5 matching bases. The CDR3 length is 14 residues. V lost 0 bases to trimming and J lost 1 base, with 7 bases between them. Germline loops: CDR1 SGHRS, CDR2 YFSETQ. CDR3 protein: CASSLGQGNYGYTF. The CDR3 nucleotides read TGCGCCAGCAGCTTGGGGCAGGGTAACTATGGCTACACCTTC.

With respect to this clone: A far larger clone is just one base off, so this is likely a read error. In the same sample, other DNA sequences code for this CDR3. DNA of the CDR3: TGCGCCAGCAGCTTGGTTATGGACAGCCCTTCCTACGAGCAGTACTTC. This sequence encodes CASSLVMDSPSYEQYF. J is TRBJ2-7 and V is TRBV5-1; D might be TRBD1 (6 bases). V lost 0 bases, J lost 1 base, and 14 bases lay in between. The CDR3 is made up of 16 amino acids. Germline values: CDR1 SGHRS, CDR2 YFSETQ.

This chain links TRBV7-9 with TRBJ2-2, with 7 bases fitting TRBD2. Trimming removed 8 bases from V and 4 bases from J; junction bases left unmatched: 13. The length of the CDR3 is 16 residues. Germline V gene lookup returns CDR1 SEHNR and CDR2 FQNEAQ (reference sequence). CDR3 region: CASLGRGRVGTGELFF. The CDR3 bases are TGTGCCAGCCTAGGAAGAGGGAGGGTCGGCACCGGGGAGCTGTTTTTT.

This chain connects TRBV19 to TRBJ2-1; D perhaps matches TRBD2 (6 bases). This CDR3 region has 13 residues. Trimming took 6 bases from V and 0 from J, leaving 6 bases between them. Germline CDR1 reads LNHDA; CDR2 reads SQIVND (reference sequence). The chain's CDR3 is CASSGSSYNEQFF. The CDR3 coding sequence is TGTGCCAGTAGCGGGAGCTCCTACAATGAGCAGTTCTTC.

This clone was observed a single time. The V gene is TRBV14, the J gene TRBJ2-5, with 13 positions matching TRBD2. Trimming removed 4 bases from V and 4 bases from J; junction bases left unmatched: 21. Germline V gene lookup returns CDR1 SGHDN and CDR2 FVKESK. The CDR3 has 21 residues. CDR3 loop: CASSLNVFPGLAGRGGETQYF. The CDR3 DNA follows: TGTGCCAGCAGCCTCAACGTTTTCCCGGGACTAGCGGGACGAGGGGGAGAGACCCAGTACTTC.

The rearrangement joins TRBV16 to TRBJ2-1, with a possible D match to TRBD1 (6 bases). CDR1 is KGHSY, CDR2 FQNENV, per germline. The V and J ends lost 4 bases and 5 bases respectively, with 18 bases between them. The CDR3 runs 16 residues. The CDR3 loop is CASSPLGAGAHNEQFF. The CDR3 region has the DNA TGTGCCAGCAGCCCCCTTGGGGCAGGGGCCCACAATGAGCAGTTCTTC. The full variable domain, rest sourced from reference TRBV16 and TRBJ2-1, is GEEVAQTPKHLVRGEGQKAKLYCAPIKGHSYVFWYQQVLKNEFKFLISFQNENVFDETGMPKERFSAKCLPNSPCSLEIQATKLEDSAVYFCASSPLGAGAHNEQFFGPGTRLTVL.

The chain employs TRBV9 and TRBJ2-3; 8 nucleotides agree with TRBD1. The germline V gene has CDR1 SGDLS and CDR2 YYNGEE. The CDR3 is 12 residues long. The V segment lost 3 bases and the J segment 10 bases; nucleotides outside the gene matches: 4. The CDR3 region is CASSADRGSQYF. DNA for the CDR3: TGTGCCAGCAGCGCAGACAGGGGTTCGCAGTATTTT.

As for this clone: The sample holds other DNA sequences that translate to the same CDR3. CDR3 sequence reads: CAISESGGTYEQYF. The DNA for the CDR3 is TGTGCCATCAGTGAGTCAGGGGGCACGTACGAGCAGTACTTC. J is TRBJ2-7 and V is TRBV10-3; 7 nucleotides line up with TRBD1. This CDR3 contains 14 residues. CDR1 is ENHRY and CDR2 is SYGVKD in the germline V gene. Trimming removed 0 bases from V and 4 bases from J; junction bases left unmatched: 3.

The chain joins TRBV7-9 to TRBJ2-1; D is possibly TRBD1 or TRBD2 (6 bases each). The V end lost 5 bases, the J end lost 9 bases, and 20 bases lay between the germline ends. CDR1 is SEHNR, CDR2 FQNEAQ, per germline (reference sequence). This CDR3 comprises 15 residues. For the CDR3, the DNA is TGTGCCAGCAGCCCCGTTAGTAGCAGGGGAGGTGAGCAGTTCTTC. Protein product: CASSPVSSRGGEQFF.

This CDR3 is CASSPKGGTSGDNEQFF. CDR3 DNA: TGTGCCAGCAGTCCAAAGGGGGGGACTAGCGGGGACAATGAGCAGTTCTTC. V usage is TRBV28 and J usage is TRBJ2-1; 13 nucleotides line up with TRBD2. J lost 5 bases, V lost 5 bases, and 9 bases had no gene match. CDR3 length equals 17 residues. The V gene's germline CDR1 is MDHEN and CDR2 SYDVKM.

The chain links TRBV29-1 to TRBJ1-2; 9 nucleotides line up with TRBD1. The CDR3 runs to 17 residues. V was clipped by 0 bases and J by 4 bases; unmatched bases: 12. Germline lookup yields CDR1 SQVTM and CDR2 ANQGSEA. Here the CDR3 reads CSVEDRALTGGVYGYTF. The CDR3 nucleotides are TGCAGCGTTGAAGATCGGGCGTTAACAGGGGGCGTCTATGGCTACACCTTC.

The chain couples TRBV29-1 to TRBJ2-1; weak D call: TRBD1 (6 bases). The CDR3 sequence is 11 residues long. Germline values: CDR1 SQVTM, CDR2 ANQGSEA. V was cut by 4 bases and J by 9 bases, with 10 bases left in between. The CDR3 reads CSVAGAGEQFF. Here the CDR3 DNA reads TGCAGCGTTGCAGGGGCCGGTGAGCAGTTCTTC.

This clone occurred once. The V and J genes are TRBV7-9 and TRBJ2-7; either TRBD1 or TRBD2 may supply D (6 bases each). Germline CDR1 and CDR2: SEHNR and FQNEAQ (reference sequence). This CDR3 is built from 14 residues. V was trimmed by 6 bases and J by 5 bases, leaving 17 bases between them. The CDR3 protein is CASRGGPGRHEQYF. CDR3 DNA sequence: TGTGCCAGCAGAGGGGGGCCAGGCAGGCACGAGCAGTACTTC.

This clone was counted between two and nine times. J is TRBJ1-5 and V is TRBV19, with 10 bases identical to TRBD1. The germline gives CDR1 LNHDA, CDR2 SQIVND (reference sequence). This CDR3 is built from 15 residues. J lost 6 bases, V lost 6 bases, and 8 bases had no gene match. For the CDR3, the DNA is TGTGCCAGTAGCCGACAGGGGGCGCTTGTTCAGCCCCAGCATTTT. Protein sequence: CASSRQGALVQPQHF.

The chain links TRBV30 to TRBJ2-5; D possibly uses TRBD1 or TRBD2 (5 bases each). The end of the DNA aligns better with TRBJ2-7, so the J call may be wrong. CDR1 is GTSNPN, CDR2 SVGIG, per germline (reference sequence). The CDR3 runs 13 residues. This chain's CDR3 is CAWDRGSSYEQYF. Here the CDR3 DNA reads TGTGCCTGGGATCGGGGCAGCTCCTACGAGCAGTACTTC.

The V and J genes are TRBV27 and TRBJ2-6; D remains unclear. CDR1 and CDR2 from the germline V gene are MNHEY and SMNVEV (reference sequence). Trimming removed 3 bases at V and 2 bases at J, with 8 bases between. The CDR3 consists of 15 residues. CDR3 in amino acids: CASSFTPPGANVLTF. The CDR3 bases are TGTGCCAGCAGTTTTACCCCCCCTGGGGCCAACGTCCTGACTTTC. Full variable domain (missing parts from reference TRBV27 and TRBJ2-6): EAQVTQNPRYLITVTGKKLTVTCSQNMNHEYMSWYRQDPGLGLRQIYYSMNVEVTDKGDVPEGYKVSRKEKRNFPLILESPSPNQTSLYFCASSFTPPGANVLTFGAGSRLTVL.

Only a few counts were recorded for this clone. CDR3 nucleotides: TGCGCCAGCACAATACAGTGGAGAGAGCATTTT. It encodes CASTIQWREHF. The V and J genes are TRBV23-1 and TRBJ1-5; D ambiguous. TRBV23-1 is an open reading frame whose function is uncertain. The CDR3 is 11 amino acids. V lost 7 bases and J lost 14, with 15 bases in between.

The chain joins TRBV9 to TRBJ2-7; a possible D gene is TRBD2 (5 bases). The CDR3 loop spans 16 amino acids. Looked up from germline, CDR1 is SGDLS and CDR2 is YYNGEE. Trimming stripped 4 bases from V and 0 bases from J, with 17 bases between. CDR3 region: CASSPFNEAASYEQYF. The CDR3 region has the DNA TGTGCCAGCAGCCCCTTTAATGAAGCGGCCTCCTACGAGCAGTACTTC.

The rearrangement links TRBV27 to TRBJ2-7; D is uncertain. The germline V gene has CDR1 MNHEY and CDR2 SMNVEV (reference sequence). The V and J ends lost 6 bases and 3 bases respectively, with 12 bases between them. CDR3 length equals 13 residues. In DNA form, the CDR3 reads TGTGCCAGCAGCCTAAGGGCGCGCTACGAGCAGTACTTC. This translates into CASSLRARYEQYF.

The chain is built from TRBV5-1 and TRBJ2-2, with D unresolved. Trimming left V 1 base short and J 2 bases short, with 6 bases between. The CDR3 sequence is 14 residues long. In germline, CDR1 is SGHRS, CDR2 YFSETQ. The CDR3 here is CASSLTVNTGELFF. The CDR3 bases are TGCGCCAGCAGCTTGACGGTTAACACCGGGGAGCTGTTTTTT.

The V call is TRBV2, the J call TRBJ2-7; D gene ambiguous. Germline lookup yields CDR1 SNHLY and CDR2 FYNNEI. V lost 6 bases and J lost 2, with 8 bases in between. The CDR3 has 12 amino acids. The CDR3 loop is CASRTLPYEQYF. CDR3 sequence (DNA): TGTGCCAGCAGGACCTTGCCCTACGAGCAGTACTTC.